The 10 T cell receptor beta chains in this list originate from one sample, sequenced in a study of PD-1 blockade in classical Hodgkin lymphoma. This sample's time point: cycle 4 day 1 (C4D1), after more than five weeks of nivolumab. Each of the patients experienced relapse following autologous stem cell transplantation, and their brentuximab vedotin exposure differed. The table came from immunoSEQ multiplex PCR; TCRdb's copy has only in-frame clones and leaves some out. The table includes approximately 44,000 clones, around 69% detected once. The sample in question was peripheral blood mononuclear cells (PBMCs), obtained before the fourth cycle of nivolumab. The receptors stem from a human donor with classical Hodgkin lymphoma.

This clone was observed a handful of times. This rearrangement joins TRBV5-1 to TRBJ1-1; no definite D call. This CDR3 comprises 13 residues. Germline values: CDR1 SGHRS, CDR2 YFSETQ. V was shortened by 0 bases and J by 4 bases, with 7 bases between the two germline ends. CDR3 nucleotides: TGCGCCAGCAGCTTGGGCATCTCCACTGAAGCTTTCTTT. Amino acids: CASSLGISTEAFF. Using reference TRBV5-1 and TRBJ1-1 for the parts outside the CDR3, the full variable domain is KAGVTQTPRYLIKTRGQQVTLSCSPISGHRSVSWYQQTPGQGLQFLFEYFSETQRNKGNFPGRFSGRQFSNSRSEMNVSTLELGDSALYLCASSLGISTEAFFGQGTRLTVV.

CDR3 sequence reads: CASSSGQVNQPQHF. As DNA, the CDR3 is TGTGCCAGTAGCTCGGGACAGGTTAATCAGCCCCAGCATTTT. The chain recombines TRBV19 with TRBJ1-5, with 8 bases fitting TRBD1. Germline CDR1 and CDR2: LNHDA and SQIVND (reference sequence). The CDR3 is 14 amino acids. The ends lost 6 bases at V and 4 bases at J; junction bases unmatched: 5. Based on the CDR3 plus reference TRBV19 and TRBJ1-5, the full variable domain is DGGITQSPKYLFRKEGQNVTLSCEQNLNHDAMYWYRQDPGQGLRLIYYSQIVNDFQKGDIAEGYSVSREKKESFPLTVTSAQKNPTAFYLCASSSGQVNQPQHFGDGTRLSIL.

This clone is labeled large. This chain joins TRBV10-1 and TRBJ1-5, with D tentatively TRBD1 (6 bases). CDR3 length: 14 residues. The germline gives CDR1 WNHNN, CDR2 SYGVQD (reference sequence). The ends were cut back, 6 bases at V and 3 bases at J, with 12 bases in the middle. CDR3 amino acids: CASSKDRPNQPQHF. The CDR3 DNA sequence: TGCGCCAGCAGCAAGGACAGACCCAATCAGCCCCAGCATTTT.

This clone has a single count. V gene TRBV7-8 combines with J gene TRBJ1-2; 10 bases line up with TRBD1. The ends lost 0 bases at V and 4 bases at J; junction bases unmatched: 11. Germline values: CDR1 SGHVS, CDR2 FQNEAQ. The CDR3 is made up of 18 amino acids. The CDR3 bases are TGTGCCAGCAGCTTAGCTTCCGGGACAGGGGCGGTTGGCTATGGCTACACCTTC. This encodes CASSLASGTGAVGYGYTF.

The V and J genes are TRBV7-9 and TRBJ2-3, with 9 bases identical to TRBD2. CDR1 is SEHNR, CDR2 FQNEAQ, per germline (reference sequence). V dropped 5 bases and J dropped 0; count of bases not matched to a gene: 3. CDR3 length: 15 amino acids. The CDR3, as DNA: TGTGCCAGCAGCCCTAGCGGGGTTAGCACAGATACGCAGTATTTT. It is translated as CASSPSGVSTDTQYF.

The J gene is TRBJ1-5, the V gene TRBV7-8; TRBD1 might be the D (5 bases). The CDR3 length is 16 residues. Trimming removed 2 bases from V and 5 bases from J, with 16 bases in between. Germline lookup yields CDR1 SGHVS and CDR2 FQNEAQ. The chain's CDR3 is CASSLSSDGGDQPQHF. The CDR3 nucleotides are TGTGCCAGCAGCTTATCGTCCGACGGGGGGGATCAGCCCCAGCATTTT.

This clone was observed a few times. CDR3 region: CASSVDVGTGGTDTQYF. As DNA, the CDR3 is TGTGCCAGCAGCGTCGACGTCGGGACAGGGGGCACAGATACGCAGTATTTT. This chain joins TRBV9 and TRBJ2-3; 10 bases are shared with TRBD1. Unmatched junction bases numbered 7, after V lost 2 bases and J lost 1 base. The CDR3 covers 17 residues. The germline gives CDR1 SGDLS, CDR2 YYNGEE.

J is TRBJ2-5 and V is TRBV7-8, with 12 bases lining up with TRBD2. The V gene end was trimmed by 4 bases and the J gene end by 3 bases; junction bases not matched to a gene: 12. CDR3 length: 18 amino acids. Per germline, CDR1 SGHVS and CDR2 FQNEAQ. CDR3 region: CASSSLTSGGPREETQYF. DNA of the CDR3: TGTGCCAGCAGCTCCCTAACTAGCGGGGGGCCCAGAGAAGAGACCCAGTACTTC. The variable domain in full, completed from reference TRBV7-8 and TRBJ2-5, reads GAGVSQSPRYKVAKRGQDVALRCDPISGHVSLFWYQQALGQGPEFLTYFQNEAQLDKSGLPSDRFFAERPEGSVSTLKIQRTQQEDSAVYLCASSSLTSGGPREETQYFGPGTRLLVL.

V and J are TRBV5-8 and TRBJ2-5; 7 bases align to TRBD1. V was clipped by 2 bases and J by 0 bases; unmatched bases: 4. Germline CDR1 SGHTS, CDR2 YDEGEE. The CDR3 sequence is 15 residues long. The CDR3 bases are TGTGCCAGCAGCTTTGGACAGGACCACCAAGAGACCCAGTACTTC. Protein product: CASSFGQDHQETQYF.

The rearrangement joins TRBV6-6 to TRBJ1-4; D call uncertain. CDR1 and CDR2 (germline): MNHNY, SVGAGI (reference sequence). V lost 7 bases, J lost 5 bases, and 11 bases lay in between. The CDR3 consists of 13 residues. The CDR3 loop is CASTPWPNEKLFF. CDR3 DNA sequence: TGTGCCAGCACCCCCTGGCCGAATGAAAAACTGTTTTTT.